This TCR beta chain was profiled in a study of T cells in localized non-small cell lung cancer. Study-level points and caveats: Longer survival (overall) was linked to higher T cell density in blood. Among the tissues sampled, uninvolved adjacent lung had the highest T cell clonality, above tumor. Of the top 100 tumor clones, median roughly 60 were in adjacent lung, approximately 30 among its top 100. As only one tumor region underwent sequencing, heterogeneity remains possible.

With 0 bases removed from V and 8 bases from J, the gap between germline ends came to 7 bases. CDR1 is SGHDT and CDR2 is YYEEEE in the germline V gene. The CDR3 has 12 amino acids. Some clones are missing from TCRdb's copy, which holds only in-frame ones; the method was immunoSEQ multiplex PCR. The sample carries about 45,000 clones, 81% recorded once. This clone has a single count. The antigen is not known. The chain carries TRBV5-6 and TRBJ2-3; no definite D call. The receptor's source is a man aged 35-75 years with stage III lung adenocarcinoma. Sample: peripheral blood mononuclear cells, taken before any cancer treatment. Here the CDR3 reads CASSLGTRTQYF. CDR3 nucleotide sequence: TGTGCCAGCAGCTTGGGGACCCGTACGCAGTATTTT.